These 30 T cell receptor beta chains were all obtained from the same sample, sequenced in a study of T cells in Graves' hyperthyroidism and ophthalmopathy. TCR beta CDR3 sequences were amplified from RNA transcripts. Researchers ran a first-round RT-PCR on the TCR CDR3 using the HTBI primer set. TCRdb called the multiplex PCR reads again in MiXCR, with one record for every CDR3 protein. Altogether around 300,000 distinct CDR3 sequences are present, roughly 15% being singletons, with the ten largest covering about 30%. Sequencing was performed on blood. The receptors were sampled from a woman aged 45-65 years with Graves' hyperthyroidism that later progressed to Graves' ophthalmopathy.

This clonotype showed up just a few times. This chain links TRBV19 with TRBJ1-2; no definite D call. There are 14 residues in the CDR3. Between the trimmed V and J ends, which lost 6 bases and 3 bases, there was a span of 14 bases. Germline V gene data show CDR1 as LNHDA and CDR2 as SQIVND (reference sequence). The CDR3 DNA sequence: TGTGCCAGTAGGGGCCAGTTGGACTACTATGGCTACACCTTC. Translated: CASRGQLDYYGYTF.

About this clonotype: An end of the junction does not agree with germline; a read error may underlie this. The chain has TRBV6-5 and TRBJ2-5, with 8 positions matching TRBD2. The CDR3 runs 15 residues. Per the germline V gene, CDR1 is MNHEY and CDR2 is SVGAGI. CDR3 amino acids: CASGYSGGSQETQYF. DNA for the CDR3: TGTGCCAGCGGTTACTCGGGGGGGTCACAAGAGACCCAGTACTTC.

This clonotype was observed at least ten times. The chain carries TRBV29-1 and TRBJ2-1; a possible D gene is TRBD1 (6 bases). CDR1 and CDR2 from the germline V gene are SQVTM and ANQGSEA. The length of the CDR3 is 13 residues. Trimming cost V 7 bases and J 0 bases, with 10 bases left between them. The CDR3 region has the DNA TGCAGCGCCGACAGGAACTCCTACAATGAGCAGTTCTTC. Protein sequence: CSADRNSYNEQFF.

This clonotype was seen at least ten times. The J gene is TRBJ1-5, the V gene TRBV20-1; D not certain. The germline gives CDR1 DFQATT, CDR2 SNEGSKA (reference sequence). The CDR3 is 14 amino acids. Trimming shortened V by 4 bases and J by 2 bases, and 12 bases separated the two germline ends. The CDR3 sequence: CSATQDGGNQPQHF. In nucleotides, the CDR3 is TGCAGTGCTACCCAGGACGGCGGCAATCAGCCCCAGCATTTT.

This clonotype was detected many times. The chain links TRBV12-3 or TRBV12-4 to TRBJ1-5; D gene unclear. This CDR3 is 15 amino acids long. V lost 3 bases to trimming and J lost 4 bases, with 13 bases between them. The CDR3 nucleotides are TGTGCCAGCAGTTTTGGGGTGGAGGTTAATCAGCCCCAGCATTTT. Protein product: CASSFGVEVNQPQHF.

This clonotype was seen repeatedly, ten times or more. This CDR3 is CASSTWTGGEQYF. In nucleotides, the CDR3 is TGTGCCAGCAGTACCTGGACCGGAGGGGAGCAGTACTTC. The chain joins TRBV27 to TRBJ2-7; possible D gene TRBD2, 6 bases. The V end was cut by 5 bases, the J end by 7 bases, with 15 bases between. Germline V gene lookup returns CDR1 MNHEY and CDR2 SMNVEV (reference sequence). This CDR3 spans 13 amino acids.

V is TRBV20-1 and J is TRBJ2-1, with a weak D call TRBD2 (5 bases). The CDR3 runs 15 residues. Looked up from germline, CDR1 is DFQATT and CDR2 is SNEGSKA (reference sequence). V was cut by 4 bases and J by 7 bases, with 20 bases left in between. CDR3 nucleotides: TGCAGTGCTACCCCCACCAACCCGGGAACGAATGAGCAGTTCTTC. This gives the protein CSATPTNPGTNEQFF.

This clonotype was recorded at least ten times. The CDR3 region has the DNA TGTGCCAGCAGGAGGGGCCCCGGGACCGCCTACGAGCAGTACTTC. Translated, it gives CASRRGPGTAYEQYF. This rearrangement joins TRBV28 to TRBJ2-7, with D tentatively TRBD1 or TRBD2 (5 bases each). The V gene lost 6 bases and the J gene lost 2 bases, with 17 bases spanning the gap. CDR3 length: 15 amino acids. In germline, CDR1 is MDHEN, CDR2 SYDVKM.

V is TRBV20-1 and J is TRBJ1-2; no definite D call. Trimming took 6 bases from V and 6 from J, leaving 17 bases between them. The CDR3 is made up of 13 amino acids. CDR1 is DFQATT and CDR2 is SNEGSKA in the germline V gene (reference sequence). The CDR3 sequence is CSARNYRADGYTF. Written as DNA, the CDR3 is TGCAGTGCAAGAAACTACAGAGCTGATGGCTACACCTTC.

There are many counts of this clonotype. The chain employs TRBV10-3 and TRBJ1-1, with 11 bases matching TRBD1. Per germline, CDR1 ENHRY and CDR2 SYGVKD. Trimming at V came to 6 bases and at J to 1 base, leaving 1 base not matched to a gene. The CDR3 contains 14 residues. The CDR3, as DNA: TGTGCCATCAGGGGACAGGGGGGGAACACTGAAGCTTTCTTT. Its translation: CAIRGQGGNTEAFF.

This clonotype has a count of ten or more. CDR3 in DNA: TGTGCCAGCAGCCAACGGGGGGGCCACGAGCAGTACTTC. Translation: CASSQRGGHEQYF. The chain employs TRBV3-1 and TRBJ2-7, with 8 positions matching TRBD2. With V trimmed by 2 bases and J by 5 bases, 2 bases remained unmatched. CDR3 length equals 13 residues. Germline CDR1 reads LGHDT; CDR2 reads YNNKEL (reference sequence).

V and J are TRBV9 and TRBJ2-1, with unresolved D. The V gene's germline CDR1 is SGDLS and CDR2 YYNGEE. This CDR3 has 16 amino acids. V lost 0 bases and J 3 bases, leaving 13 bases between the germline ends. Written as DNA, the CDR3 is TGTGCCAGCAGCGTAGGGGCGGAAGAAGGCTACAATGAGCAGTTCTTC. This encodes CASSVGAEEGYNEQFF.

About this clonotype itself: This may arise from a read error, as a much more abundant clone is one base away. V and J are TRBV27 and TRBJ2-3, with unresolved D. The CDR3 contains 14 residues. Germline V CDR1 and CDR2: MNHEY, SMNVEV (reference sequence). Trimming stripped 5 bases from V and 3 bases from J, with 12 bases between. The CDR3 bases are TGTGCCAGCAGTGACCGACTTGGGACAGATACGCAGTATTTT. Translating gives CASSDRLGTDTQYF.

Comment on this clonotype: Possible read error: a much larger clone is one base away. V usage is TRBV20-1 and J usage is TRBJ1-2; D remains unclear. V was clipped by 6 bases and J by 6 bases, with 17 bases between them. CDR1 is DFQATT and CDR2 is SNEGSKA in the germline V gene (reference sequence). The CDR3 extends over 13 amino acids. CDR3 sequence reads: CSATPQEFHGYTF. The CDR3 coding sequence is TGCAGTGCAACACCGCAGGAGTTCCATGGCTACACCTTC.

This clonotype was picked up many times. The chain recombines TRBV28 with TRBJ2-3; perhaps TRBD2 as D (6 bases). Germline CDR1 is MDHEN and CDR2 is SYDVKM. Trimming took off 7 bases at V and 2 bases at J, with 13 bases between the two ends. The CDR3 totals 14 residues. In nucleotides, the CDR3 is TGTGCCAGCACCCTCGGGGGAGACACAGATACGCAGTATTTT. Its translation: CASTLGGDTDTQYF.

This clonotype was found many times. This rearrangement joins TRBV6-1 to TRBJ2-1; D may be TRBD1 (6 bases). Germline V gene sequence: CDR1 MNHNS, CDR2 SASEGT. The CDR3 runs to 18 residues. Trimming pared 2 bases from V and 7 bases from J, leaving 24 bases between. The CDR3 spells CASSERVRGPLTGNEQFF. The DNA of the CDR3 is TGTGCCAGCAGTGAAAGGGTTAGGGGACCTCTTACAGGGAATGAGCAGTTCTTC.

The table lists this clonotype with many counts. The chain carries TRBV12-5 and TRBJ2-3; possibly TRBD2 for D (6 bases). Trimming pared 7 bases from V and 5 bases from J, leaving 19 bases between. The germline V gene encodes CDR1 LGHNT and CDR2 FRNRAP. The CDR3 covers 15 residues. In nucleotides, the CDR3 is TGTGCTAGTGCTTCAGAAGCAGCGGGTGGAGATACGCAGTATTTT. Protein product: CASASEAAGGDTQYF.

This clonotype has only a few counts. The J gene is TRBJ2-5, the V gene TRBV19; TRBD2 might be the D (6 bases). Looked up from germline, CDR1 is LNHDA and CDR2 is SQIVND (reference sequence). V gave up 9 bases and J gave up 4 bases, with 15 bases separating them. CDR3 length equals 13 residues. This CDR3 is CARGGPNAETQYF. The CDR3 coding sequence is TGTGCCAGGGGGGGACCTAACGCAGAGACCCAGTACTTC.

The V gene is TRBV4-2, the J gene TRBJ2-1, with D possibly being TRBD2 (5 bases). Trimming pared 2 bases from V and 8 bases from J, leaving 19 bases between. The germline V gene has CDR1 LGHNA and CDR2 YNFKEQ. This CDR3 is built from 16 residues. The CDR3: CASSQNPWARGDEQFF. The CDR3 DNA reads as TGTGCCAGCAGCCAAAACCCCTGGGCCCGGGGAGATGAGCAGTTCTTC.

Ten or more counts support this clonotype. The chain combines TRBV28 with TRBJ1-5; 8 nucleotides align to TRBD1. The CDR3 consists of 14 residues. Germline V CDR1 and CDR2: MDHEN, SYDVKM. V was clipped by 7 bases and J by 9 bases; unmatched bases: 11. The DNA of the CDR3 is TGTGCCAGCATCAACCCGGGACAGGCACCGCCCCAGCATTTT. As protein: CASINPGQAPPQHF.

This clonotype was counted at least ten times. The chain uses TRBV30 and TRBJ1-1, with D possibly being TRBD1 (5 bases). CDR3 length equals 14 residues. Germline CDR1 reads GTSNPN; CDR2 reads SVGIG (reference sequence). Trimming took 4 bases from V and 4 from J, leaving 16 bases between them. The CDR3 DNA follows: TGTGCCTGGACTGGAGGGGTTTTGGGCACTGAAGCTTTCTTT. Its protein product is CAWTGGVLGTEAFF.

At least ten counts were recorded for this clonotype. This chain links TRBV3-1 with TRBJ1-2; tentatively, D is TRBD1 (5 bases). This CDR3 is 14 amino acids long. Trimming removed 1 base from V and 2 bases from J, with 8 bases in between. The germline V gene has CDR1 LGHDT and CDR2 YNNKEL (reference sequence). For the CDR3, the DNA is TGTGCCAGCAGCCAAGTGGCAGGGAACTATGGCTACACCTTC. Its protein is CASSQVAGNYGYTF.

J is TRBJ1-6 and V is TRBV7-8, with TRBD1 matching 7 bases. CDR1 is SGHVS and CDR2 is FQNEAQ in the germline V gene. After removal of 4 bases from V and 5 bases from J, the junction contained 5 bases not matched to a gene. The CDR3 has 15 residues. For the CDR3, the DNA is TGTGCCAGCAGCTCGGACAGGTCGGATAATTCACCCCTCCACTTT. It translates to CASSSDRSDNSPLHF. Combining the CDR3 with reference TRBV7-8 and TRBJ1-6 gives the whole variable domain GAGVSQSPRYKVAKRGQDVALRCDPISGHVSLFWYQQALGQGPEFLTYFQNEAQLDKSGLPSDRFFAERPEGSVSTLKIQRTQQEDSAVYLCASSSDRSDNSPLHFGNGTRLTVT.

Many counts were recorded for this clonotype. The rearrangement links TRBV2 to TRBJ2-7; tentatively, D is TRBD2 (6 bases). CDR1 is SNHLY and CDR2 is FYNNEI in the germline V gene. Trimming took off 5 bases at V and 3 bases at J, with 11 bases between the two ends. The CDR3 extends over 13 amino acids. The CDR3 DNA reads TGTGCCAGCAGTCCCCTGGGACTCTACGAGCAGTACTTC. This sequence encodes CASSPLGLYEQYF.

The table lists this clonotype with many counts. The rearrangement joins TRBV5-1 to TRBJ1-1; D is perhaps TRBD1 (6 bases). The CDR3 totals 15 residues. V lost 3 bases to trimming and J lost 3 bases, with 15 bases between them. Germline CDR1 is SGHRS and CDR2 is YFSETQ. DNA for the CDR3: TGCGCCAGCAGCTGGGGGGCAGGGTTGGACACTGAAGCTTTCTTT. It is translated as CASSWGAGLDTEAFF.

This clonotype occurred many times. The V call is TRBV7-9, the J call TRBJ2-1; 12 nucleotides match TRBD2. V dropped 6 bases and J dropped 9; count of bases not matched to a gene: 12. The CDR3 loop spans 16 amino acids. CDR1 is SEHNR and CDR2 is FQNEAQ in the germline V gene (reference sequence). The CDR3 DNA is TGTGCCAGCAGGGATCTGACTAGCGGGGGTTCGAGTGAGCAGTTCTTC. Translating it yields CASRDLTSGGSSEQFF.

This clonotype was picked up many times. The CDR3 here is CASSLTGVDSPLHF. The CDR3 coding sequence is TGTGCCAGCAGCCTAACAGGGGTCGATTCACCCCTCCACTTT. This sequence joins TRBV12-3 or TRBV12-4 and TRBJ1-6; 7 nucleotides agree with TRBD1. There are 14 residues in the CDR3. J lost 8 bases, V lost 6 bases, and 7 bases had no gene match.

The chain combines TRBV27 with TRBJ2-3; D perhaps matches TRBD1 (6 bases). The V gene lost 4 bases and the J gene lost 4 bases, with 12 bases spanning the gap. The CDR3 is 14 amino acids. CDR1 is MNHEY and CDR2 is SMNVEV in the germline V gene (reference sequence). Here the CDR3 DNA reads TGTGCCAGCAGTTCCAGGGGTAGGGCAGATACGCAGTATTTT. The encoded protein is CASSSRGRADTQYF.

This clonotype was counted only a few times. V gene TRBV6-1 combines with J gene TRBJ2-1, with D possibly matching TRBD1 (8 bases). CDR1 is MNHNS and CDR2 is SASEGT in the germline V gene. This CDR3 is 13 amino acids long. V lost 7 bases, J lost 8 bases, and 15 bases lay in between. The CDR3: CASKTGGGDEQFF. DNA for the CDR3: TGTGCCAGCAAAACAGGGGGAGGGGATGAGCAGTTCTTC.

The chain uses TRBV11-2 and TRBJ1-5, with 8 bases aligning to TRBD1. The CDR3 loop spans 14 amino acids. V dropped 3 bases and J dropped 7; count of bases not matched to a gene: 5. The germline gives CDR1 SGHAT, CDR2 FQNNGV. The CDR3 coding sequence is TGTGCCAGCAGCTTGGGACAGGCCGGGCAGCCCCAGCATTTT. Protein: CASSLGQAGQPQHF.